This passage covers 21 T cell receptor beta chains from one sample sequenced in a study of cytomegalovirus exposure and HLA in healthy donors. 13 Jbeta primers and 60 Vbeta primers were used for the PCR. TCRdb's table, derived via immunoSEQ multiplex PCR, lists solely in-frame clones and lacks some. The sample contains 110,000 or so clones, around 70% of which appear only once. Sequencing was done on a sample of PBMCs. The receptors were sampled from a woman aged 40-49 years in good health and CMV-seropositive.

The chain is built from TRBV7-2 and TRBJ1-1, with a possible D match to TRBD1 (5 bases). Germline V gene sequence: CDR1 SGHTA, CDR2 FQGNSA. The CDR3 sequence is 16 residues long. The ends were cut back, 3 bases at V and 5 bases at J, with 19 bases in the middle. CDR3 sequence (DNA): TGTGCCAGCAGCTTGGCCCCAGCGGGTGGGGGGACTGAAGCTTTCTTT. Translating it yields CASSLAPAGGGTEAFF. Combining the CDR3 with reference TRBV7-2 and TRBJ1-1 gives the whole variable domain GAGVSQSPSNKVTEKGKDVELRCDPISGHTALYWYRQSLGQGLEFLIYFQGNSAPDKSGLPSDRFSAERTGGSVSTLTIQRTQQEDSAVYLCASSLAPAGGGTEAFFGQGTRLTVV.

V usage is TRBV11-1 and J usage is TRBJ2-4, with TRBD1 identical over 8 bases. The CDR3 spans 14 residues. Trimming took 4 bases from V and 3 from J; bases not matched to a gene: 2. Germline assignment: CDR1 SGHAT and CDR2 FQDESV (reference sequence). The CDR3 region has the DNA TGTGCCAGCAGCTCAGGGGGCGGCAAAAACATTCAGTACTTC. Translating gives CASSSGGGKNIQYF.

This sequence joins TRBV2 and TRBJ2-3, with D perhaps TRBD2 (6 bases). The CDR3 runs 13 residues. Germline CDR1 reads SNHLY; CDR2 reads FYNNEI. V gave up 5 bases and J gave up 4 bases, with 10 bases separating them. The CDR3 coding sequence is TGTGCCAGCAGTCCGGGAGTCTCAGATACGCAGTATTTT. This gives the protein CASSPGVSDTQYF.

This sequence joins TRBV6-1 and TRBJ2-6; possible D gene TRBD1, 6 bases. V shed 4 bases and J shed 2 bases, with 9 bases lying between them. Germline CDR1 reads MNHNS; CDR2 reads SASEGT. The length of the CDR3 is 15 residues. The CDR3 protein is CASSVQGAGANVLTF. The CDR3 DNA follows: TGTGCCAGCAGTGTACAGGGCGCTGGGGCCAACGTCCTGACTTTC.

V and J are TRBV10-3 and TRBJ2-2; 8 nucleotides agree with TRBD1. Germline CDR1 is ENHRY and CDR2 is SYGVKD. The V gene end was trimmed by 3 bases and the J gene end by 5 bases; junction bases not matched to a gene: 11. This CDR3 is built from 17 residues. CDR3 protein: CAISDFLQGAGTGELFF. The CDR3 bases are TGTGCCATCAGTGATTTTCTTCAGGGGGCTGGAACCGGGGAGCTGTTTTTT.

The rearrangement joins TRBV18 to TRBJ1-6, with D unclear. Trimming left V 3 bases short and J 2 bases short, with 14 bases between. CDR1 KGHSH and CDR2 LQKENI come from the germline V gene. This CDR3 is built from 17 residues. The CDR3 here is CASSPSRNGAYNSPLHF. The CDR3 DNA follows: TGTGCCAGCTCACCTTCGAGGAATGGTGCCTATAATTCACCCCTCCACTTT.

CDR3 DNA: TGTGCCAGCTCACCCTACCTCGGGGGGAGATCCTACAATGAGCAGTTCTTC. Its translation: CASSPYLGGRSYNEQFF. The chain has TRBV18 and TRBJ2-1; 7 nucleotides line up with TRBD2. The junction had 9 bases not matched to a gene; V was cut back by 3 bases and J by 1 base. Germline values: CDR1 KGHSH, CDR2 LQKENI. CDR3 length: 17 residues.

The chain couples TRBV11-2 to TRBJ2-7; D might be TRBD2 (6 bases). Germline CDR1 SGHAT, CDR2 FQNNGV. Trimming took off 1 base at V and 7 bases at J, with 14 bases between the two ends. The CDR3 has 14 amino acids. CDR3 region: CASSLGRGRGEQYF. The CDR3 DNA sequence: TGTGCCAGCAGCTTAGGGAGGGGAAGGGGTGAGCAGTACTTC.

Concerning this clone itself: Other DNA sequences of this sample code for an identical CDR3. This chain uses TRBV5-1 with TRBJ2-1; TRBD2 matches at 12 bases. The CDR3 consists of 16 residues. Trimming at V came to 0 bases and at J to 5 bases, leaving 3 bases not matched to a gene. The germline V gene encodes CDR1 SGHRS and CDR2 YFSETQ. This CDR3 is CASSLARTSGNNEQFF. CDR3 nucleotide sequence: TGCGCCAGCAGCTTGGCCAGGACTAGCGGGAACAATGAGCAGTTCTTC.

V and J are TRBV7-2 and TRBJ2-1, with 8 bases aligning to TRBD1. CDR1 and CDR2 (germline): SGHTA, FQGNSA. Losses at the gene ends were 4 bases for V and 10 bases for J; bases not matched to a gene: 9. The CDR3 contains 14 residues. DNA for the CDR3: TGTGCCAGCAGCTCAGTCACAGGGGGTAGAGAGCAGTTCTTC. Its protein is CASSSVTGGREQFF.

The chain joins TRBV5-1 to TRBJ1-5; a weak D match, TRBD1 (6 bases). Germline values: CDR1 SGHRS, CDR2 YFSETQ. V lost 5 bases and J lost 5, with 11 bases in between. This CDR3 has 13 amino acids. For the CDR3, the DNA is TGCGCCAGCAGGGGGGAGGGGGATCAGCCCCAGCATTTT. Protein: CASRGEGDQPQHF.

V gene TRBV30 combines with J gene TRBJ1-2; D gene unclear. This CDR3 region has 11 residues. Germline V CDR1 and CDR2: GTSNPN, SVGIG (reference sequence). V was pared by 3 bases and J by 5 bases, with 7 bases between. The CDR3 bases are TGTGCCTGGAGAATGACTTATGGCTACACCTTC. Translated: CAWRMTYGYTF.

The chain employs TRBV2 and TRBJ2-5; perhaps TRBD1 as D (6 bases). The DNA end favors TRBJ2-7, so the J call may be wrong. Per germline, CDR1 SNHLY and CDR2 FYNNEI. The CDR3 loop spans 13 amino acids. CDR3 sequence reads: CASSGDTTYEQYF. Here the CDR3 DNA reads TGTGCCAGCAGTGGGGACACCACCTACGAGCAGTACTTC.

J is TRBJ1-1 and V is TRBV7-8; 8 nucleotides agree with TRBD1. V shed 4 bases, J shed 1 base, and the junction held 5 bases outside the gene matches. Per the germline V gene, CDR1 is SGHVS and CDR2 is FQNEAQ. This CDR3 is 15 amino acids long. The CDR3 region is CASSSPTGANTEAFF. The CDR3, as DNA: TGTGCCAGCAGCTCCCCGACAGGGGCGAACACTGAAGCTTTCTTT.

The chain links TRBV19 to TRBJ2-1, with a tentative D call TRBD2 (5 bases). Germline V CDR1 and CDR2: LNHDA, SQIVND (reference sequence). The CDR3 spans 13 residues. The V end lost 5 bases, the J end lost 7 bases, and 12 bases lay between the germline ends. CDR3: CASSLRTENEQFF. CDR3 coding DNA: TGTGCCAGTAGTCTCCGGACTGAAAATGAGCAGTTCTTC.

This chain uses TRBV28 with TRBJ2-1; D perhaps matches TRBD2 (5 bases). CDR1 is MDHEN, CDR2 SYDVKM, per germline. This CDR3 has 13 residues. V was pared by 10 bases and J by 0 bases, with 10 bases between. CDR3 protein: CATSDFSYNEQFF. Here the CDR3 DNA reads TGTGCCACCTCGGACTTCTCCTACAATGAGCAGTTCTTC.

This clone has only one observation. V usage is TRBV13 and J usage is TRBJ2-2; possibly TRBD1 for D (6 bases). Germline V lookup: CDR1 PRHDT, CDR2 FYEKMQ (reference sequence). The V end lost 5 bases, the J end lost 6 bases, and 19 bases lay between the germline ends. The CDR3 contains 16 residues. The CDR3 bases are TGTGCCAGCAGCCCGACTACAGGGAGAAATGCCGGGGAGCTGTTTTTT. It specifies CASSPTTGRNAGELFF.

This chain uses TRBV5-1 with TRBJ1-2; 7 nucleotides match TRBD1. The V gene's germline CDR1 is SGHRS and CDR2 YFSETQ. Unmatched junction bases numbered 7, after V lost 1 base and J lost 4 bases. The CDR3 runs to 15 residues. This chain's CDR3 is CASSLRTGEIYGYTF. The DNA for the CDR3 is TGCGCCAGCAGCTTGAGAACAGGGGAGATCTATGGCTACACCTTC.

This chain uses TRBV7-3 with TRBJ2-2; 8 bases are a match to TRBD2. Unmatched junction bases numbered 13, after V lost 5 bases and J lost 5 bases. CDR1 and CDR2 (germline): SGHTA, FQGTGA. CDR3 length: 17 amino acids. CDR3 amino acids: CASSPRGGGRNTGELFF. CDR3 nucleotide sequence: TGTGCCAGCAGCCCCCGGGGGGGTGGACGGAATACCGGGGAGCTGTTTTTT.

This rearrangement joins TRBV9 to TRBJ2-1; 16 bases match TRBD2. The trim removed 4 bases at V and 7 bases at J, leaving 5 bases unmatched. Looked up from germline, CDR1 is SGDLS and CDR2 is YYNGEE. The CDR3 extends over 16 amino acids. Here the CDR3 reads CASSPGTSGGANEQFF. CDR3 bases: TGTGCCAGCAGCCCAGGGACTAGCGGGGGGGCAAATGAGCAGTTCTTC.

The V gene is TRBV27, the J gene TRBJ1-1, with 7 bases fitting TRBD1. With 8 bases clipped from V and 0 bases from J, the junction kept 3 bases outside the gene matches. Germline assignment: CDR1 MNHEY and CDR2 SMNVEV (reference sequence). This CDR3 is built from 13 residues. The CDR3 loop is CASSTGMNTEAFF. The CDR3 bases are TGTGCCAGCTCGACAGGGATGAACACTGAAGCTTTCTTT.